The 30 T cell receptor beta chains below all came from one sample that was sequenced in a study of T cells of healthy individuals. TCRdb reanalysed the 5' RACE reads using MiXCR and keeps one entry per CDR3 protein. This sample has 63,000 or so distinct CDR3 sequences, with around 15% found just once. Receptors were obtained from a human donor in good health.

This clonotype appeared many times. This chain joins TRBV21-1 and TRBJ1-2; no DNA check was done on the table's D call, TRBD1. TRBV21-1 is noted as a pseudogene. The CDR3 extends over 13 amino acids. The chain's CDR3 is CASRTENNYGYTF. In DNA, the CDR3 is TGTGCCAGCAGGACAGAGAATAACTATGGCTACACCTTC.

This clonotype has ten or more counts. This CDR3 is CASSYQGTDTQYF. As DNA, the CDR3 is TGTGCCAGCAGTTATCAGGGCACAGATACGCAGTATTTT. The chain recombines TRBV6-5 with TRBJ2-3; D uncertain. The CDR3 length is 13 residues. V shed 3 bases and J shed 1 base, with 5 bases lying between them. The germline CDR1 and CDR2 sequences are MNHEY and SVGAGI.

This clonotype was detected ten times or more. The chain couples TRBV11-1 to TRBJ1-1; 9 nucleotides line up with TRBD1. Trimming at V came to 5 bases and at J to 7 bases, leaving 8 bases not matched to a gene. The CDR3 is 14 residues long. Germline V CDR1 and CDR2: SGHAT, FQDESV (reference sequence). The CDR3 DNA reads as TGTGCCAGCAGCGCGGGACAGGGTAGGGATGAAGCTTTCTTT. It translates to CASSAGQGRDEAFF.

V and J are TRBV12-3 or TRBV12-4 and TRBJ1-1, with TRBD1 matching over 7 bases. The ends lost 5 bases at V and 5 bases at J; junction bases unmatched: 17. The CDR3 is 17 residues long. Written as DNA, the CDR3 is TGTGCCAGCAGTGGAGTTCAAACGACAGGGTACGAGACTGAAGCTTTCTTT. It specifies CASSGVQTTGYETEAFF.

This clonotype has a count of ten or more. V gene TRBV11-2 combines with J gene TRBJ2-5; the match to TRBD2 covers 10 bases. The CDR3 runs to 15 residues. Germline CDR1 and CDR2: SGHAT and FQNNGV. Unmatched junction bases numbered 11, after V lost 6 bases and J lost 7 bases. In DNA, the CDR3 is TGTGCCAGCAGTCAAAGCGGGGGGGTCTCGGGGACCCAGTACTTC. This encodes CASSQSGGVSGTQYF.

This clonotype was seen at least ten times. The chain combines TRBV30 with TRBJ2-2; 9 bases match TRBD1. The ends lost 8 bases at V and 7 bases at J; junction bases unmatched: 11. Germline V lookup: CDR1 GTSNPN, CDR2 SVGIG (reference sequence). The CDR3 has 14 residues. DNA of the CDR3: TGTGCCCAACAGGGGGCGCGTTATGGCGGGGAGCTGTTTTTT. The encoded protein is CAQQGARYGGELFF.

This clonotype turned up a few times. This chain links TRBV5-6 with TRBJ2-3; 10 positions agree with TRBD2. Germline CDR1 is SGHDT and CDR2 is YYEEEE. The CDR3 covers 15 residues. J lost 2 bases, V lost 3 bases, and 3 bases had no gene match. CDR3 loop: CASSSTSGDTDTQYF. DNA of the CDR3: TGTGCCAGCAGCTCCACTAGCGGGGACACAGATACGCAGTATTTT.

This clonotype ranks as medium-sized (0.01 to 0.1%). This chain joins TRBV6-4 and TRBJ2-1; D uncertain. V lost 0 bases and J lost 5, with 5 bases in between. The CDR3 consists of 13 residues. Germline V gene sequence: CDR1 MRHNA, CDR2 SNTAGT. CDR3 DNA: TGTGCCAGCAGTGACTCGACAAACAATGAGCAGTTCTTC. This translates into CASSDSTNNEQFF.

The V gene is TRBV6-5, the J gene TRBJ2-7; tentative D call: TRBD2 (6 bases). Germline CDR1 reads MNHEY; CDR2 reads SVGAGI. The CDR3 extends over 16 amino acids. V gave up 5 bases and J gave up 5 bases, with 22 bases separating them. CDR3 sequence: CASSRHQRAEGHEQYF. CDR3 DNA sequence: TGTGCCAGCAGTCGACATCAAAGAGCGGAGGGCCACGAGCAGTACTTC.

In its sample, this clonotype was seen a few times. The chain is built from TRBV28 and TRBJ2-1; weak D call: TRBD1 (6 bases). V was clipped by 3 bases and J by 12 bases, with 18 bases between them. The germline V gene has CDR1 MDHEN and CDR2 SYDVKM. The CDR3 covers 14 residues. Here the CDR3 DNA reads TGTGCCAGCAGTTTGTCGTTGGGGGCACCGGGGCAGTTCTTC. It specifies CASSLSLGAPGQFF.

This clonotype was detected only a few times. The CDR3 sequence: CASSQDRYTSGELFF. CDR3 coding DNA: TGCGCCAGCAGCCAAGATCGTTACACGAGCGGGGAGCTGTTTTTT. The V call is TRBV4-1, the J call TRBJ2-2; no clear D gene. Trimming pared 0 bases from V and 7 bases from J, leaving 12 bases between. Germline V gene data show CDR1 as MGHRA and CDR2 as YSYEKL. This CDR3 contains 15 residues.

This clonotype ranks as medium-sized. The chain uses TRBV29-1 and TRBJ2-7; TRBD2 matches at 9 bases. CDR1 SQVTM and CDR2 ANQGSEA come from the germline V gene. The J segment lost 3 bases and the V segment lost 4 bases, leaving 4 bases of the junction unmatched. This CDR3 spans 13 amino acids. The CDR3 is CSVASGTIYEQYF. Written as DNA, the CDR3 is TGCAGCGTTGCTAGCGGGACGATCTACGAGCAGTACTTC.

The table lists this clonotype with many counts. V is TRBV7-9 and J is TRBJ1-2, with 7 bases aligning to TRBD1. CDR1 is SEHNR, CDR2 FQNEAQ, per germline (reference sequence). The CDR3 is 12 residues long. Unmatched junction bases numbered 3, after V lost 8 bases and J lost 3 bases. CDR3 bases: TGTGCCAGCGGAACAGGGGACTATGGCTACACCTTC. It codes for CASGTGDYGYTF.

This clonotype was observed at least ten times. The gene calls are TRBV28 and TRBJ2-3; D not certain. This CDR3 region has 12 residues. The germline V and J ends were trimmed by 8 bases and 4 bases, with 10 bases remaining between them. Looked up from germline, CDR1 is MDHEN and CDR2 is SYDVKM. The CDR3 DNA reads TGTGCCAGCTTGACCCGTGCAGATACGCAGTATTTT. Protein: CASLTRADTQYF.

The V call is TRBV25-1, the J call TRBJ1-4; D call uncertain. Trimming removed 3 bases from V and 1 base from J, with 6 bases in between. The CDR3 consists of 14 residues. The V gene's germline CDR1 is MGHDK and CDR2 SYGVNS. The CDR3 coding sequence is TGTGCCAGCAGTGATGTGCTAACTAATGAAAAACTGTTTTTT. Amino acid sequence: CASSDVLTNEKLFF.

This clonotype was picked up a small number of times. The V call is TRBV7-2, the J call TRBJ2-5; D is undetermined. Germline CDR1 reads SGHTA; CDR2 reads FQGNSA. Trimming took off 6 bases at V and 3 bases at J, with 8 bases between the two ends. This CDR3 is built from 12 residues. As DNA, the CDR3 is TGTGCCAGCAGTCAGACGAAAGAGACCCAGTACTTC. Encoded protein: CASSQTKETQYF.

This clonotype was picked up a small number of times. The chain joins TRBV20-1 to TRBJ2-1, with 10 bases aligning to TRBD2. This CDR3 has 20 amino acids. V shed 6 bases and J 0 bases; nucleotides not matched to a gene: 20. The germline CDR1 and CDR2 sequences are DFQATT and SNEGSKA (reference sequence). The CDR3 region is CSAHLLLRVSGRLSYNEQFF. In nucleotides, the CDR3 is TGCAGTGCCCACTTATTACTCCGCGTTAGCGGGAGGCTCTCCTACAATGAGCAGTTCTTC.

The genes are TRBV7-9 and TRBJ1-1; D perhaps matches TRBD1 (6 bases). In germline, CDR1 is SEHNR, CDR2 FQNEAQ (reference sequence). The length of the CDR3 is 16 residues. Trimming took 5 bases from V and 4 from J, leaving 20 bases between them. CDR3 DNA sequence: TGTGCCAGCAGCAAAAGCAACACAGGGCTCGGCACTGAAGCTTTCTTT. Translating gives CASSKSNTGLGTEAFF.

This clonotype was counted ten times or more. The rearrangement uses TRBV7-9 and TRBJ1-2; D might be TRBD1 (6 bases). Germline V CDR1 and CDR2: SEHNR, FQNEAQ (reference sequence). The CDR3 spans 15 residues. Trimming removed 3 bases from V and 2 bases from J, with 13 bases in between. CDR3 DNA sequence: TGTGCCAGCAGCTTGGGGGCGAGGGGAAACTATGGCTACACCTTC. Protein: CASSLGARGNYGYTF.

The chain combines TRBV6-6 with TRBJ2-1; 10 bases line up with TRBD1. The CDR3 covers 15 residues. Germline CDR1 and CDR2: MNHNY and SVGAGI (reference sequence). Trimming cost V 9 bases and J 5 bases; bases outside gene matches: 10. In DNA, the CDR3 is TGTGCCAGTCGGGGGGGACAGGGGCCAAACAATGAGCAGTTCTTC. Its protein is CASRGGQGPNNEQFF.

This sequence joins TRBV4-1 and TRBJ2-7; D uncertain. This CDR3 has 14 residues. V was cut by 5 bases and J by 5 bases, with 16 bases left in between. Looked up from germline, CDR1 is MGHRA and CDR2 is YSYEKL. CDR3 loop: CASSGVGKDHEQYF. The CDR3, as DNA: TGCGCCAGCAGCGGGGTGGGTAAGGACCACGAGCAGTACTTC.

Comments on this clonotype: The CDR3 end shows no conserved phenylalanine or tryptophan, and so a read error is likely. The chain links TRBV9 to TRBJ2-5, with no clear D. V lost 2 bases and J 2 bases, leaving 13 bases between the germline ends. Looked up from germline, CDR1 is SGDLS and CDR2 is YYNGEE. The length of the CDR3 is 15 residues. Here the CDR3 DNA reads TGTGCCAGCAGCGTGGTCCCGACTGTGCAAGAGACCCAGTACTAC. This sequence encodes CASSVVPTVQETQYY.

This clonotype turned up a few times. J is TRBJ1-1 and V is TRBV7-9; 8 bases are shared with TRBD1. This CDR3 has 16 residues. The J segment lost 3 bases and the V segment lost 5 bases, leaving 11 bases of the junction unmatched. The germline CDR1 and CDR2 sequences are SEHNR and FQNEAQ (reference sequence). The CDR3, as DNA: TGTGCCAGCAGCCCCGCGCCGGACAGGGCGGACACTGAAGCTTTCTTT. Translation gives CASSPAPDRADTEAFF.

This clonotype was seen repeatedly, ten times or more. The rearrangement uses TRBV5-6 and TRBJ2-1; perhaps TRBD1 as D (6 bases). The germline V gene encodes CDR1 SGHDT and CDR2 YYEEEE. CDR3 length: 14 amino acids. Trimming left V 0 bases short and J 2 bases short, with 6 bases between. The CDR3 loop is CASSLGTAYNEQFF. The CDR3 nucleotides are TGTGCCAGCAGCTTGGGGACAGCCTACAATGAGCAGTTCTTC.

This chain uses TRBV2 with TRBJ2-7; D may be TRBD1 or TRBD2 (5 bases each). This CDR3 has 13 amino acids. Germline lookup yields CDR1 SNHLY and CDR2 FYNNEI. Deletions cut 8 bases from V and 3 bases from J, with 14 bases between. The DNA for the CDR3 is TGTGCCAGCGGGGGACGGTCCAACTACGAGCAGTACTTC. Translation gives CASGGRSNYEQYF.

V is TRBV5-1 and J is TRBJ2-2; the match to TRBD1 covers 9 bases. Per the germline V gene, CDR1 is SGHRS and CDR2 is YFSETQ. Unmatched junction bases numbered 3, after V lost 4 bases and J lost 5 bases. This CDR3 is 14 amino acids long. The CDR3 DNA follows: TGCGCCAGCAGCGCCGGGACAGGGACCGGGGAGCTGTTTTTT. Its translation is CASSAGTGTGELFF.

This clonotype was recorded a few times. The gene calls are TRBV20-1 and TRBJ1-2; D ambiguous. The CDR3 is made up of 16 amino acids. CDR1 and CDR2 (germline): DFQATT, SNEGSKA (reference sequence). Deletions cut 0 bases from V and 1 base from J, with 15 bases between. The CDR3 DNA follows: TGCAGTGCTAGAGATGGTAGCCAGTCGGGTAACTATGGCTACACCTTC. It is translated as CSARDGSQSGNYGYTF.

A few counts support this clonotype. The chain joins TRBV7-9 to TRBJ1-5; D is undetermined. Germline V gives CDR1 SEHNR, CDR2 FQNEAQ (reference sequence). Trimming pared 1 base from V and 7 bases from J, leaving 11 bases between. The CDR3 runs to 14 residues. The CDR3 region is CASSLDTLEQPQHF. In DNA, the CDR3 is TGTGCCAGCAGCTTAGATACCCTCGAGCAGCCCCAGCATTTT.

In this sample, this clonotype turned up a few times. V and J are TRBV7-9 and TRBJ1-2; 7 bases fit TRBD1. J gave up 8 bases and V 5 bases, and 11 bases lay outside the gene matches. The CDR3 extends over 14 amino acids. Germline values: CDR1 SEHNR, CDR2 FQNEAQ (reference sequence). This CDR3 is CASSAGQRDGGYTF. CDR3 DNA sequence: TGTGCCAGCAGCGCGGGACAGCGAGATGGAGGCTACACCTTC.

This clonotype was detected ten times or more. V and J are TRBV6-5 and TRBJ1-5; TRBD1 agrees at 9 bases. Germline CDR1 MNHEY, CDR2 SVGAGI. The CDR3 is made up of 18 amino acids. V dropped 4 bases and J dropped 3; count of bases not matched to a gene: 13. CDR3 nucleotide sequence: TGTGCCAGCAGTTCCACTCCTGACAGGGGGGCTAACAATCAGCCCCAGCATTTT. It yields the protein CASSSTPDRGANNQPQHF.